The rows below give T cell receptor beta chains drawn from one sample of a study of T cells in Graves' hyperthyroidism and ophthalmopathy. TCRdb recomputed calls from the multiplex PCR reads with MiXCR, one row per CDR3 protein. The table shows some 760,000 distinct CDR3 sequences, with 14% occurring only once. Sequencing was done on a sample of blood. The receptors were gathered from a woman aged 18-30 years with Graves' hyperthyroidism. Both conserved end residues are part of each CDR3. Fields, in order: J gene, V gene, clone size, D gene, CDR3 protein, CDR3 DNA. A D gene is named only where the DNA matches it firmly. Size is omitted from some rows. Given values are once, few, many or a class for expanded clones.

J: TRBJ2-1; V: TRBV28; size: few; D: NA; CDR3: CASSLEMWDGRPHEQFF; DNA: TGTGCCAGCAGTTTAGAGATGTGGGATGGCAGACCCCATGAGCAGTTCTTC
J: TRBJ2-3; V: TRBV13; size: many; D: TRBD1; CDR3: CASSPLTGADTQYF; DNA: TGTGCCAGCAGCCCCCTGACAGGGGCAGATACGCAGTATTTT
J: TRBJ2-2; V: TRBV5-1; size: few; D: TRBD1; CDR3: CASSWGTGRTGELFF; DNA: TGCGCCAGCAGCTGGGGGACAGGGAGGACCGGGGAGCTGTTTTTT
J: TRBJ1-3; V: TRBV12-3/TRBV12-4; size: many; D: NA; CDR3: CASTLTGAGNTIYF; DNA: TGTGCCAGCACCCTTACGGGGGCCGGAAACACCATATATTTT
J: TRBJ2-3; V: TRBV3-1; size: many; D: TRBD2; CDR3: CASSQQTSGRRADTQYF; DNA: TGTGCCAGCAGCCAACAGACTAGCGGGAGAAGGGCAGATACGCAGTATTTT
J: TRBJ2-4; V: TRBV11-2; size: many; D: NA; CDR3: CASSPLRQKNIQYF; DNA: TGTGCCAGCAGCCCCCTGAGGCAGAAAAACATTCAGTACTTC
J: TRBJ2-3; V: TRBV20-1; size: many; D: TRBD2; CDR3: CSADTSGVTDTQYF; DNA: TGCAGTGCCGACACTAGCGGGGTCACAGATACGCAGTATTTT
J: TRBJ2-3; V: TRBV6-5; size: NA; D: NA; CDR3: CASSFRPSGTDTQYF; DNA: TGTGCCAGCAGTTTTCGGCCTAGCGGCACAGATACGCAGTATTTT
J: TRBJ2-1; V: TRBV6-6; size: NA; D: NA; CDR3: CASSYSTRPSSYNEQFF; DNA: TGTGCCAGCAGTTACTCGACCCGCCCGAGCTCCTACAATGAGCAGTTCTTC
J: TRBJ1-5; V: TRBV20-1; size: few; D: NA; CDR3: CSARDPRDSINQPQHF; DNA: TGCAGTGCTAGAGACCCCAGAGACAGCATCAATCAGCCCCAGCATTTT
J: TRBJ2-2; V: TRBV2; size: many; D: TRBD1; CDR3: CASSGTGSWDTGELFF; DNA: TGTGCCAGCAGTGGGACAGGGAGTTGGGACACCGGGGAGCTGTTTTTT
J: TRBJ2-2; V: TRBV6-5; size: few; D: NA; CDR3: CASSYEGLGDVGELFF; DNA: TGTGCCAGCAGTTATGAGGGCTTAGGGGATGTCGGGGAGCTGTTTTTT
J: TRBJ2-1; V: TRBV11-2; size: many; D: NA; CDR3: CASSFVRERIEQFF; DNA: TGTGCCAGCAGCTTCGTTCGGGAGAGGATTGAGCAGTTCTTC
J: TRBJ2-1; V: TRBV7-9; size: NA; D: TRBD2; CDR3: CASSLLLAGVASSYNEQFF; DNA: TGTGCCAGCAGCTTATTACTAGCGGGAGTGGCCAGCTCCTACAATGAGCAGTTCTTC
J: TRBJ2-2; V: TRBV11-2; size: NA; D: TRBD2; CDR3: CAGSRGDTGELFF; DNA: TGTGCCGGCTCGCGGGGGGACACCGGGGAGCTGTTTTTT
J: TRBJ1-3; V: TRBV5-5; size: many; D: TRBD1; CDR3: CASRGDRGGNTIYF; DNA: TGTGCCAGCCGAGGGGACAGGGGTGGAAACACCATATATTTT
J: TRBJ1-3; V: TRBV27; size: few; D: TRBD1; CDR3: CASADRGPLDTIYF; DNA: TGTGCCAGCGCGGACAGGGGCCCTTTAGACACCATATATTTT
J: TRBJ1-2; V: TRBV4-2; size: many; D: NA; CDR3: CASSQDGGAGVVANYGYTF; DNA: TGTGCCAGCAGCCAAGATGGGGGGGCAGGGGTCGTAGCTAACTATGGCTACACCTTC
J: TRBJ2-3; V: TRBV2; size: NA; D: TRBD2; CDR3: CASRATSGSTDTQYF; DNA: TGTGCCAGCAGGGCGACTAGCGGGAGCACAGATACGCAGTATTTT
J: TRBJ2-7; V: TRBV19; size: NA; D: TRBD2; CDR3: CASSAGRSLAWEQYF; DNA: TGTGCCAGTAGTGCAGGACGGTCACTAGCGTGGGAGCAGTACTTC
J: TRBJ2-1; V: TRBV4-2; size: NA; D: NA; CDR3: CASSQDGTLGNLFDEQFF; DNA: TGTGCCAGCAGCCAAGATGGAACCCTAGGAAATCTATTCGATGAGCAGTTCTTC
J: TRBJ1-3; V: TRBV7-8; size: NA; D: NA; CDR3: CASSPYRVPSGNTIYF; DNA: TGTGCCAGCAGCCCCTACAGGGTCCCCTCTGGAAACACCATATATTTT
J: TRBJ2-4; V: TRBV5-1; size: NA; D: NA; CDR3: CASSPRDSAKNIQYF; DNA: TGCGCCAGCAGCCCCAGGGACTCCGCCAAAAACATTCAGTACTTC
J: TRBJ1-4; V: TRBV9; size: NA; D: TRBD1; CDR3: CASSRGTVEKLFF; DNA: TGTGCCAGCAGCCGTGGGACAGTTGAAAAACTGTTTTTT
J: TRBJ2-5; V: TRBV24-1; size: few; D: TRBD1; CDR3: CATSAPDRGRETQYF; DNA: TGTGCCACCAGTGCCCCCGACAGGGGACGAGAGACCCAGTACTTC
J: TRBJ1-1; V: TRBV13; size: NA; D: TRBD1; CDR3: CASSLTHRGSNTEAFF; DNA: TGTGCCAGCAGCCTTACCCACAGGGGATCGAACACTGAAGCTTTCTTT
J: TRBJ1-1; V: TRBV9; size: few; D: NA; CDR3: CASSVGASYTEAFF; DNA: TGTGCCAGCAGCGTAGGGGCGTCTTACACTGAAGCTTTCTTT
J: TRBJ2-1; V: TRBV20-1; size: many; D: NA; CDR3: CSASSSLSYNEQFF; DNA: TGCAGTGCTAGTAGCTCGCTCTCCTACAATGAGCAGTTCTTC
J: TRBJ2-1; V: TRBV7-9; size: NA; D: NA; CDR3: CASSFPSLGNTPNEQFF; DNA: TGTGCCAGCAGCTTCCCCAGCTTGGGTAATACACCCAATGAGCAGTTCTTC
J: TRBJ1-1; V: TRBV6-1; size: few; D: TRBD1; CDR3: CASSPGRQGWNTEAFF; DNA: TGTGCCAGCAGCCCCGGACGACAGGGATGGAACACTGAAGCTTTCTTT
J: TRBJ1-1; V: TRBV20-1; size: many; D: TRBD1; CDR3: CSARRTGRTEAFF; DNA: TGCAGCGCCCGTCGGACAGGGAGAACTGAAGCTTTCTTT
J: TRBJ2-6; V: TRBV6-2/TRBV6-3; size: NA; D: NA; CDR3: CASSYPAMGSGANVLTF; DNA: TGTGCCAGCAGTTACCCCGCCATGGGGTCTGGGGCCAACGTCCTGACTTTC
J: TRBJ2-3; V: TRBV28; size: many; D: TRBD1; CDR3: CASSRDRQFTDTQYF; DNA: TGTGCCAGCAGCCGGGACAGACAGTTCACAGATACGCAGTATTTT
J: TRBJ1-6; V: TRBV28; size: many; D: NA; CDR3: CASRPVRSSYNSPLHF; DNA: TGTGCCAGCAGACCGGTCAGGAGCTCCTATAATTCACCCCTCCACTTT
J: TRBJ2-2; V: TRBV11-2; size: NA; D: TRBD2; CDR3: CASSFLAGEELFF; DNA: TGTGCCAGCAGCTTCCTAGCGGGAGAGGAGCTGTTTTTT